A single sample is the source of the 8 T cell receptor beta chains below, sequenced in a study. TCRdb redid the calling of the RT-PCR reads with MiXCR, one entry per CDR3 protein. The profile shows about 680,000 distinct CDR3 sequences, 13% to 15% of them singletons. The sequenced sample was memory CD4+ T cells from blood. These TCRs come from a female donor in good health, serving as a healthy control.

This clonotype was seen once. This rearrangement joins TRBV28 to TRBJ2-1, with TRBD2 as a possible D gene (5 bases). Deletions cut 9 bases from V and 3 bases from J, with 12 bases between. CDR3 size: 13 residues. CDR1 and CDR2 (germline): MDHEN, SYDVKM. The CDR3 protein is CASRTSLYNEQFF. CDR3 bases: TGTGCCAGTCGGACTTCACTCTACAATGAGCAGTTCTTC.

This clonotype was counted ten times or more. V gene TRBV20-1 combines with J gene TRBJ2-7; D gene unclear. Germline V gives CDR1 DFQATT, CDR2 SNEGSKA (reference sequence). The CDR3 is 13 residues long. Trimming took off 6 bases at V and 2 bases at J, with 14 bases between the two ends. The CDR3 loop reads CSAILGGAYEQYF. CDR3 coding DNA: TGCAGTGCCATTCTAGGCGGTGCCTACGAGCAGTACTTC.

This chain joins TRBV27 and TRBJ1-2; no clear D. Per germline, CDR1 MNHEY and CDR2 SMNVEV (reference sequence). There are 15 residues in the CDR3. The V end was cut by 5 bases, the J end by 0 bases, with 13 bases between. CDR3 amino acids: CASSPSAEPNYGYTF. The CDR3 DNA follows: TGTGCCAGCAGTCCCTCGGCAGAACCTAACTATGGCTACACCTTC.

This clonotype was counted only a few times. The rearrangement joins TRBV10-3 to TRBJ2-1; 7 positions agree with TRBD2. V lost 0 bases and J lost 5; bases outside the gene matches: 10. CDR3 length: 17 residues. The germline gives CDR1 ENHRY, CDR2 SYGVKD. The CDR3, as DNA: TGTGCCATCAGTGAGTCGGAGGCGGGAGATATCAACAATGAGCAGTTCTTC. Translating gives CAISESEAGDINNEQFF.

This clonotype was observed at least ten times. The chain employs TRBV6-5 and TRBJ1-6; D remains unclear. Germline CDR1 and CDR2: MNHEY and SVGAGI. Trimming took off 0 bases at V and 7 bases at J, with 7 bases between the two ends. The CDR3 sequence is 14 residues long. CDR3 in amino acids: CASSYSQQNSPLHF. The CDR3 region has the DNA TGTGCCAGCAGTTACTCGCAGCAGAATTCACCCCTCCACTTT.

V usage is TRBV7-3 and J usage is TRBJ2-1, with D hard to call. Germline assignment: CDR1 SGHTA and CDR2 FQGTGA. This CDR3 is 13 amino acids long. The V gene lost 6 bases and the J gene lost 8 bases, with 14 bases spanning the gap. The CDR3 spells CASSPTPSDEQFF. The CDR3 region has the DNA TGTGCCAGCAGTCCCACACCATCCGATGAGCAGTTCTTC.

This clonotype showed up just once. CDR3 residues: CATSDPGTGGVGELFF. For the CDR3, the DNA is TGTGCCACCAGTGACCCCGGGACAGGGGGAGTCGGGGAGCTGTTTTTT. The chain uses TRBV24-1 and TRBJ2-2; TRBD1 agrees at 11 bases. The CDR3 loop spans 16 amino acids. Germline assignment: CDR1 KGHDR and CDR2 SFDVKD. The V segment lost 4 bases and the J segment 7 bases; nucleotides outside the gene matches: 7.

This clonotype turned up a few times. The rearrangement links TRBV20-1 to TRBJ1-6, with 8 bases fitting TRBD1. There are 16 residues in the CDR3. Germline trimming cut 2 bases from V and 7 bases from J; bases unmatched to any gene: 10. Germline values: CDR1 DFQATT, CDR2 SNEGSKA (reference sequence). The CDR3 loop is CSARPRDRNRNSPLHF. As DNA, the CDR3 is TGCAGTGCTAGACCACGGGACAGGAATAGAAATTCACCCCTCCACTTT.